This T cell receptor beta chain came from a study of blood T cell repertoires in COVID-19. From germline, CDR1 is MGHRA and CDR2 YSYEKL. V shed 6 bases and J 0 bases; nucleotides not matched to a gene: 4. The CDR3 contains 15 residues. The repertoire was sequenced with immunoSEQ multiplex PCR; TCRdb's copy has only in-frame clones and lacks some. Of about 45,000 clones listed, 83% were seen once; the top ten hold 8% to 10%. The TCR originated in an older man in a cohort sampled during active COVID-19. Sequencing was carried out using peripheral blood. V and J are TRBV4-1 and TRBJ1-4; 7 nucleotides line up with TRBD1. This CDR3 reads CASRRTGATNEKLFF. DNA for the CDR3: TGCGCCAGCAGAAGGACAGGCGCAACTAATGAAAAACTGTTTTTT.